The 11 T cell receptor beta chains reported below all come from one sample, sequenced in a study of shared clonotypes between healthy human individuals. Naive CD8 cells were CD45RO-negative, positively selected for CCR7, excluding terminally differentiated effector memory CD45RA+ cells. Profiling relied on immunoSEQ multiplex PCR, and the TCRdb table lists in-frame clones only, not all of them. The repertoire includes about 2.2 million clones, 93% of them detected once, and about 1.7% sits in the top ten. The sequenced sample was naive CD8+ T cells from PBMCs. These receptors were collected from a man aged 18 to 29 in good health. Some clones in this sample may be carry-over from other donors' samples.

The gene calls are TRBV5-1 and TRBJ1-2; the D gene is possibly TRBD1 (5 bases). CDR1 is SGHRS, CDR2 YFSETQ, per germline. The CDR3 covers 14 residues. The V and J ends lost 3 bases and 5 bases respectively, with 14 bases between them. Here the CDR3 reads CASSSGGEVYGYTF. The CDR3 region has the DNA TGCGCCAGCAGCTCGGGGGGTGAGGTATATGGCTACACCTTC.

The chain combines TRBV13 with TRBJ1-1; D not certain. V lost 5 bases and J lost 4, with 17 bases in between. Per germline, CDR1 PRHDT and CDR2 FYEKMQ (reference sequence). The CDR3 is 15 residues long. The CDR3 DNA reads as TGTGCCAGCAGCCTACGGAGGCAGCGGGGCACTGAAGCTTTCTTT. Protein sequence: CASSLRRQRGTEAFF.

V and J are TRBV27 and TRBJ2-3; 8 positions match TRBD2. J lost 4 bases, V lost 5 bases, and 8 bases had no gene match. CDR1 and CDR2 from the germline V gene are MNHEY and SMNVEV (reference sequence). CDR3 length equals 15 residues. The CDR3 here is CASSGRGAPPDTQYF. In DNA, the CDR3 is TGTGCCAGCAGTGGGCGGGGGGCCCCCCCAGATACGCAGTATTTT.

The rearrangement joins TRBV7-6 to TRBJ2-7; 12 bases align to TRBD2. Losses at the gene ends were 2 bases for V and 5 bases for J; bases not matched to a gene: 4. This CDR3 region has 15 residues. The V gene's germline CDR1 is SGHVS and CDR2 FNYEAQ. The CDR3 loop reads CASSLLAGGLHEQYF. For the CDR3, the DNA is TGTGCCAGCAGCTTACTAGCGGGAGGGCTCCACGAGCAGTACTTC.

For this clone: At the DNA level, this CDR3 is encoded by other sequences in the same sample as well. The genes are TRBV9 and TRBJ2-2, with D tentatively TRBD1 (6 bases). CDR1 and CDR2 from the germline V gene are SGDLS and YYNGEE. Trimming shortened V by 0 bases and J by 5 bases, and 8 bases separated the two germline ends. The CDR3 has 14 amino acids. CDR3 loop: CASSVGQGTGELFF. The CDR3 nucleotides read TGTGCCAGCAGCGTAGGTCAGGGGACCGGGGAGCTGTTTTTT.

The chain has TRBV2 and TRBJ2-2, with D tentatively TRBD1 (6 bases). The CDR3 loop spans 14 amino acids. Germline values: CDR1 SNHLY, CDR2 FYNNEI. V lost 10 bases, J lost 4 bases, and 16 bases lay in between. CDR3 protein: CATQGQSGTGELFF. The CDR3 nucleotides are TGTGCCACTCAGGGACAATCGGGCACCGGGGAGCTGTTTTTT. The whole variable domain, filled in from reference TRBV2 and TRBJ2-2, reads EPEVTQTPSHQVTQMGQEVILRCVPISNHLYFYWYRQILGQKVEFLVSFYNNEISEKSEIFDDQFSVERPDGSNFTLKIRSTKLEDSAMYFCATQGQSGTGELFFGEGSRLTVL.

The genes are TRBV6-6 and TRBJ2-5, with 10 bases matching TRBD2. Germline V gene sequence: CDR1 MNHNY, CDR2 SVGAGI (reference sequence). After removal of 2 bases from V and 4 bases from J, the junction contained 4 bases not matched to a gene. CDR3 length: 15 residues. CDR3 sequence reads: CASSYPPSGGETQYF. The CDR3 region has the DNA TGTGCCAGCAGTTACCCCCCTAGCGGGGGAGAGACCCAGTACTTC.

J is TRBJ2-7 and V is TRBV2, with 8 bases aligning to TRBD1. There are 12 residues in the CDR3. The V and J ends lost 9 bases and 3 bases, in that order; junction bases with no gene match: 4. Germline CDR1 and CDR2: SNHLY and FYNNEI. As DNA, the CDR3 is TGTGCCAGTACAGGGACAGGCTACGAGCAGTACTTC. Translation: CASTGTGYEQYF.

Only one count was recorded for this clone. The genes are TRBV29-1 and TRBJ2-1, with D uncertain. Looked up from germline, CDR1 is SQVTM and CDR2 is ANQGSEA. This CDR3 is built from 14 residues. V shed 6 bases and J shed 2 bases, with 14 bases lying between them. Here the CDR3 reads CSVEIFRPYNEQFF. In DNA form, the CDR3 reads TGCAGCGTAGAGATCTTTCGGCCCTACAATGAGCAGTTCTTC.

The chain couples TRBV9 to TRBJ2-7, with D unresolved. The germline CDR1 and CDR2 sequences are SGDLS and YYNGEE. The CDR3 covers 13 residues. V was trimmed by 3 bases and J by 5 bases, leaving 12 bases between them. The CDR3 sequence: CASSGSPTHEQYF. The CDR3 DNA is TGTGCCAGCAGCGGATCACCGACCCACGAGCAGTACTTC. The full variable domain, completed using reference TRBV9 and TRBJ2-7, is DSGVTQTPKHLITATGQRVTLRCSPRSGDLSVYWYQQSLDQGLQFLIQYYNGEERAKGNILERFSAQQFPDLHSELNLSSLELGDSALYFCASSGSPTHEQYFGPGTRLTVT.

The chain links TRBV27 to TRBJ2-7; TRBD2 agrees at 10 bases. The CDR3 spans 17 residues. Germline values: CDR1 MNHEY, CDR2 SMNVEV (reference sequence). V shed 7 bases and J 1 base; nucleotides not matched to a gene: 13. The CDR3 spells CASKPKVGLAESYEQYF. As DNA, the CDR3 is TGTGCCAGCAAACCAAAGGTCGGACTAGCGGAATCCTACGAGCAGTACTTC.